Following are 27 T cell receptor beta chains from one sample sequenced in a study of T cells in Graves' hyperthyroidism and ophthalmopathy. There were TCR beta CDR3 regions amplified from RNA transcripts. HTBI primers were the set used in a first-round RT-PCR of the TCR CDR3. One entry per CDR3 protein, called by TCRdb with MiXCR from the multiplex PCR reads. This repertoire shows hundreds of thousands of distinct CDR3 sequences, approximately 25% found once; its top ten account for about 40%. Sequencing was carried out using blood. These receptors were collected from a woman between 40 and 50 years old with Graves' ophthalmopathy.

This chain's CDR3 is CASSLAEGQGATYEQYF. The CDR3 DNA sequence: TGCGCCAGCAGCTTGGCCGAGGGACAGGGGGCGACCTACGAGCAGTACTTC. V gene TRBV5-1 combines with J gene TRBJ2-7, with 12 bases matching TRBD1. CDR1 and CDR2 (germline): SGHRS, YFSETQ. The ends lost 0 bases at V and 2 bases at J; junction bases unmatched: 6. The CDR3 consists of 17 residues. The full variable domain, rest sourced from reference TRBV5-1 and TRBJ2-7, is KAGVTQTPRYLIKTRGQQVTLSCSPISGHRSVSWYQQTPGQGLQFLFEYFSETQRNKGNFPGRFSGRQFSNSRSEMNVSTLELGDSALYLCASSLAEGQGATYEQYFGPGTRLTVT.

This clonotype was seen many times. This rearrangement joins TRBV2 to TRBJ2-5, with D possibly matching TRBD2 (5 bases). The CDR3 spans 12 residues. V lost 5 bases, J lost 6 bases, and 10 bases lay in between. Germline CDR1 reads SNHLY; CDR2 reads FYNNEI. CDR3: CASSYDYKTQYF. CDR3 sequence (DNA): TGTGCCAGCAGTTATGACTATAAGACCCAGTACTTC.

This clonotype showed up many times. This chain joins TRBV28 and TRBJ1-5, with D uncertain. Germline assignment: CDR1 MDHEN and CDR2 SYDVKM. V lost 8 bases, J lost 4 bases, and 18 bases lay in between. The CDR3 consists of 15 residues. The CDR3 nucleotides read TGTGCCAGCCTCCTGGGGTCATTACGAAATCAGCCCCAGCATTTT. It encodes CASLLGSLRNQPQHF.

This clonotype was recorded many times. The chain uses TRBV12-3 or TRBV12-4 and TRBJ1-2; D not certain. V was cut by 6 bases and J by 7 bases, with 18 bases left in between. The CDR3 is 14 residues long. The CDR3 protein is CASSYRPGGVGYTF. The CDR3 coding sequence is TGTGCCAGCAGCTACCGACCAGGCGGGGTTGGCTACACCTTC.

The genes are TRBV6-1 and TRBJ2-7, with D unclear. The CDR3 length is 16 residues. Trimming stripped 5 bases from V and 3 bases from J, with 20 bases between. From germline, CDR1 is MNHNS and CDR2 SASEGT. CDR3 bases: TGTGCCAGCAGTCCCCGTCGATTCGGGCTCAACTACGAGCAGTACTTC. Protein: CASSPRRFGLNYEQYF.

CDR3: CASSESDSYGYTF. The CDR3 DNA reads TGCGCCAGCAGTGAGTCGGACAGCTATGGCTACACCTTC. The chain employs TRBV10-1 and TRBJ1-2, with TRBD1 as a possible D gene (6 bases). The CDR3 consists of 13 residues. V lost 0 bases and J 4 bases, leaving 6 bases between the germline ends. In germline, CDR1 is WNHNN, CDR2 SYGVQD (reference sequence).

Many counts were recorded for this clonotype. The rearrangement joins TRBV6-1 to TRBJ1-5; D is ambiguous. Trimming took off 7 bases at V and 1 base at J, with 8 bases between the two ends. CDR1 is MNHNS and CDR2 is SASEGT in the germline V gene. CDR3 length: 13 amino acids. In DNA, the CDR3 is TGTGCCAGCACCGACACGAGCAATCAGCCCCAGCATTTT. Its protein product is CASTDTSNQPQHF.

This clonotype was observed many times. The rearrangement joins TRBV28 to TRBJ2-3; tentative D call: TRBD1 (6 bases). Germline loops: CDR1 MDHEN, CDR2 SYDVKM. V was shortened by 10 bases and J by 2 bases, with 16 bases between the two germline ends. This CDR3 has 14 amino acids. The CDR3 DNA reads as TGTGCCACCGGAAAGGACAGCTACACAGATACGCAGTATTTT. This translates into CATGKDSYTDTQYF.

This clonotype appeared many times. The V call is TRBV14, the J call TRBJ1-3, with 7 bases lining up with TRBD1. V was clipped by 8 bases and J by 14 bases; unmatched bases: 9. The CDR3 is 11 amino acids. CDR1 and CDR2 (germline): SGHDN, FVKESK. The CDR3 here is CASSRGGPVYF. The CDR3 region has the DNA TGTGCCAGCTCCCGAGGGGGCCCGGTATATTTT.

Here the CDR3 reads CASKTAYSNQPQHF. As DNA, the CDR3 is TGTGCCAGCAAGACAGCGTATAGCAATCAGCCCCAGCATTTT. The rearrangement links TRBV6-1 to TRBJ1-5; D may be TRBD1 (5 bases). V was trimmed by 7 bases and J by 0 bases, leaving 10 bases between them. The CDR3 has 14 amino acids. Germline V lookup: CDR1 MNHNS, CDR2 SASEGT.

This clonotype has a count of ten or more. The rearrangement uses TRBV29-1 and TRBJ2-1; D uncertain. The CDR3 loop spans 11 amino acids. Per germline, CDR1 SQVTM and CDR2 ANQGSEA. The ends were cut back, 2 bases at V and 10 bases at J, with 9 bases in the middle. CDR3 in DNA: TGCAGCGTTGAATCCCTCGGCGAGCAGTTCTTC. This gives the protein CSVESLGEQFF.

In its sample, this clonotype was seen many times. The rearrangement uses TRBV4-2 and TRBJ1-2, with D possibly matching TRBD1 (6 bases). The CDR3 loop spans 16 amino acids. The germline V gene encodes CDR1 LGHNA and CDR2 YNFKEQ. V gave up 5 bases and J gave up 0 bases, with 16 bases separating them. Here the CDR3 reads CASSERGGFTNYGYTF. The CDR3, as DNA: TGTGCCAGCAGCGAAAGGGGGGGGTTTACTAACTATGGCTACACCTTC.

This clonotype has a count of ten or more. The chain is built from TRBV7-3 and TRBJ2-5, with 13 bases matching TRBD2. The ends lost 5 bases at V and 1 base at J; junction bases unmatched: 4. CDR3 length: 16 residues. Germline CDR1 is SGHTA and CDR2 is FQGTGA. The CDR3, as DNA: TGTGCCAGCAGCGGAACTAGCGGGAGGGCCCAAGAGACCCAGTACTTC. Amino acid sequence: CASSGTSGRAQETQYF.

Many counts were recorded for this clonotype. The rearrangement links TRBV27 to TRBJ1-5; D gene ambiguous. This CDR3 is 14 amino acids long. Trimming removed 0 bases from V and 0 bases from J, with 3 bases in between. The germline gives CDR1 MNHEY, CDR2 SMNVEV (reference sequence). In DNA, the CDR3 is TGTGCCAGCAGTTTATCGACTAGCAATCAGCCCCAGCATTTT. This gives the protein CASSLSTSNQPQHF.

This clonotype was seen many times. A junction end diverges from the germline sequence, so it may reflect a read error. The CDR3 sequence: CASSEAPKRTLAF. In DNA form, the CDR3 reads TGTGCCAGCAGTGAAGCGCCGAAGCGGACCTTAGCTTTC. The chain couples TRBV6-1 to TRBJ2-6; tentative D call: TRBD2 (5 bases). CDR1 MNHNS and CDR2 SASEGT come from the germline V gene. This CDR3 spans 13 amino acids.

This chain connects TRBV20-1 to TRBJ2-5; TRBD2 matches 8 bases. V lost 5 bases to trimming and J lost 4 bases; unmatched junction nucleotides: 9. Germline CDR1 DFQATT, CDR2 SNEGSKA (reference sequence). The CDR3 sequence is 14 residues long. The CDR3 here is CSASGTSNIETQYF. The CDR3 DNA sequence: TGCAGTGCTTCCGGGACTAGTAATATAGAGACCCAGTACTTC.

This clonotype was seen at least ten times. The rearrangement links TRBV20-1 to TRBJ2-7, with unresolved D. The CDR3 length is 15 residues. CDR1 DFQATT and CDR2 SNEGSKA come from the germline V gene (reference sequence). Trimming removed 4 bases from V and 1 base from J, with 17 bases in between. This CDR3 reads CSANPPAGVSYEQYF. CDR3 coding DNA: TGCAGTGCTAATCCCCCTGCTGGCGTATCCTACGAGCAGTACTTC.

In this sample, this clonotype turned up many times. This rearrangement joins TRBV11-2 to TRBJ2-3, with 8 bases that match TRBD2. Germline values: CDR1 SGHAT, CDR2 FQNNGV. This CDR3 comprises 16 residues. J gave up 4 bases and V 5 bases, and 11 bases lay outside the gene matches. CDR3 amino acids: CASSPLVAGGSDTQYF. The CDR3 DNA sequence: TGTGCCAGCAGCCCCCTTGTTGCGGGAGGCTCAGATACGCAGTATTTT.

This clonotype was seen ten or more times. This chain joins TRBV6-5 and TRBJ2-5; D remains ambiguous. Germline CDR1 is MNHEY and CDR2 is SVGAGI. The ends were cut back, 7 bases at V and 3 bases at J, with 15 bases in the middle. The CDR3 has 14 residues. CDR3 in DNA: TGTGCCAGCAAAACCTACCGGCCTAAAGAGACCCAGTACTTC. Encoded protein: CASKTYRPKETQYF.

The chain joins TRBV20-1 to TRBJ2-5; TRBD2 aligns across 10 bases. CDR3 length equals 14 residues. V shed 5 bases, J shed 5 bases, and the junction held 8 bases outside the gene matches. The germline V gene encodes CDR1 DFQATT and CDR2 SNEGSKA (reference sequence). This CDR3 reads CSAGISGGMETQYF. For the CDR3, the DNA is TGCAGTGCTGGGATTAGCGGGGGGATGGAGACCCAGTACTTC.

This clonotype was detected many times. This chain uses TRBV6-5 with TRBJ2-3; 9 bases line up with TRBD2. The CDR3 totals 16 residues. CDR1 and CDR2 (germline): MNHEY, SVGAGI. J gave up 2 bases and V 4 bases, and 7 bases lay outside the gene matches. The CDR3 spells CASSSLTSGLTDTQYF. For the CDR3, the DNA is TGTGCCAGCAGTTCGCTGACTAGCGGTCTCACAGATACGCAGTATTTT.

The chain couples TRBV29-1 to TRBJ1-2; D call uncertain. The CDR3 loop spans 12 amino acids. Deletions cut 7 bases from V and 3 bases from J, with 12 bases between. CDR1 and CDR2 from the germline V gene are SQVTM and ANQGSEA. CDR3 sequence: CSAWGKDYGYTF. In nucleotides, the CDR3 is TGCAGCGCCTGGGGAAAGGACTATGGCTACACCTTC.

Many counts were recorded for this clonotype. The chain carries TRBV28 and TRBJ1-3; the D gene is possibly TRBD1 (6 bases). Trimming shortened V by 3 bases and J by 5 bases, and 11 bases separated the two germline ends. The CDR3 runs to 14 residues. Germline V CDR1 and CDR2: MDHEN, SYDVKM. CDR3 sequence reads: CASSFPGARNTIYF. CDR3 sequence (DNA): TGTGCCAGCAGTTTTCCAGGGGCGCGAAACACCATATATTTT.

In this sample, this clonotype turned up many times. The chain couples TRBV6-1 to TRBJ2-2, with TRBD2 matching 11 bases. The CDR3 runs to 16 residues. Germline CDR1 and CDR2: MNHNS and SASEGT. Trimming cost V 5 bases and J 3 bases; bases outside gene matches: 5. The CDR3 region is CASSKLAGADTGELFF. DNA of the CDR3: TGTGCCAGCAGTAAACTAGCGGGAGCGGACACCGGGGAGCTGTTTTTT.

V gene TRBV24-1 combines with J gene TRBJ2-5; TRBD1 matches at 8 bases. V trimming: 4 bases; J trimming: 4 bases; junction bases outside the gene matches: 7. The CDR3 length is 15 residues. Germline V CDR1 and CDR2: KGHDR, SFDVKD. The chain's CDR3 is CATSETQGGRETQYF. The CDR3 bases are TGTGCCACCAGTGAAACACAGGGGGGACGAGAGACCCAGTACTTC.

This clonotype was counted many times. The V call is TRBV20-1, the J call TRBJ1-3; 8 bases match TRBD1. Germline V lookup: CDR1 DFQATT, CDR2 SNEGSKA (reference sequence). The length of the CDR3 is 16 residues. V gave up 6 bases and J gave up 4 bases; unmatched junction bases: 14. This chain's CDR3 is CSAPQSTGEPGNTIYF. CDR3 nucleotide sequence: TGCAGTGCCCCACAATCGACAGGGGAACCCGGAAACACCATATATTTT.

This clonotype has a count of ten or more. J is TRBJ1-5 and V is TRBV20-1; D unresolved. This CDR3 contains 15 residues. Trimming took off 6 bases at V and 2 bases at J, with 17 bases between the two ends. Germline V gene sequence: CDR1 DFQATT, CDR2 SNEGSKA (reference sequence). CDR3 DNA: TGCAGTGCCCCACGGGCGTACGGAGGCAATCAGCCCCAGCATTTT. Translating it yields CSAPRAYGGNQPQHF.